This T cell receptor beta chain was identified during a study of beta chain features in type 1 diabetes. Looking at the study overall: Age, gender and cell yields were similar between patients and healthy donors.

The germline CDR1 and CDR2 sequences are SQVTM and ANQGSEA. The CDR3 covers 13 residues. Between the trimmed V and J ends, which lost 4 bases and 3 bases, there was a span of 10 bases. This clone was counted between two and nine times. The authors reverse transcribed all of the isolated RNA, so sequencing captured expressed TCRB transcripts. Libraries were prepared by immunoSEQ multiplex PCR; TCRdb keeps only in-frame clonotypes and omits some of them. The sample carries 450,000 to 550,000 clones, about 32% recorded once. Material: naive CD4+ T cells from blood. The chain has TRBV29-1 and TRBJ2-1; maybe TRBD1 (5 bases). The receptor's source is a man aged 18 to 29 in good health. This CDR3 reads CSVGQGNYNEQFF. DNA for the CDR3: TGCAGCGTTGGGCAGGGAAACTACAATGAGCAGTTCTTC.